This T cell receptor beta chain was retrieved from a study of low-dose radiotherapy and immunotherapy resistance in tumors (dated 2022 in TCRdb). With regard to the full study: In Cohort 1, 0.5 Gy per fraction was delivered every 2 weeks, and a total PTV dose of 6.5 Gy was prescribed. In Cohort 2, 1 Gy per fraction was delivered every two weeks, for a total of 13 Gy over 26 weeks. Patients were given nivolumab as a 240 mg flat dose every two weeks and ipilimumab at 1 mg/kg every six weeks, with both drugs delivered intravenously. Cyclophosphamide 200 mg/m2 was given intravenously every two weeks, one day before each radiation and immunotherapy administration. Aspirin 300 mg was taken orally once daily by patients for four cycles, starting on cycle 1 day 1. Trial participants were not randomized into treatment groups. Eight patients were included in the translational analysis, namely three from the first dose cohort plus the first five from the second dose cohort.

Reading the germline V gene gives CDR1 SGHRS and CDR2 YFSETQ. Trimming removed 4 bases from V and 2 bases from J; the gene matches leave 11 bases unexplained. CDR3 length: 18 amino acids, cysteine to phenylalanine. Left in the record is the CDR3 DNA by itself, 54 bases read in frame from the first base. On this clonotype: Which antigen it targets is not known. No much larger clone exists at a distance of one base, and base qualities are not known.

The donors came from RACIN, which was a single-arm phase I dose-escalation trial that paired nivolumab and ipilimumab with aspirin, low-dose cyclophosphamide and low-dose radiotherapy. Eligible patients had advanced, TIL-negative solid tumors. To make first-strand cDNA, Superscript III was used along with a set of TRAV- and TRBV-specific primers so that both the TCRalpha and TCRbeta chains were covered. TCRs were amplified with Phusion for about 20 PCR cycles using a constant-region primer together with the adapter attached to the V primers. Isolated mRNA was amplified with the MessageAmp II aRNA Amplification Kit, using a roughly 15-hour in vitro transcription at 37°C. mRNA for TCR sequencing was isolated with the Dynabeads mRNA DIRECT Purification Kit. Indexed Illumina adapters were added in a second Phusion PCR of approximately 27 cycles, after which AMPure XP beads were used to purify the products. The published analysis was carried out like this. Custom Perl scripts were used to pool TCR sequences that encoded the same protein, to remove out-of-frame sequences, and to calculate the abundance of each clonotype. Any TCR sequence supported by only a single read was excluded from analysis. Among the metrics used to describe the repertoires were Shannon entropy, Gini index, clonality, richness, and the frequency of TCRs shared between repertoires. TCRdb itself trimmed the public reads at Q25 with fastp, ran MiXCR and retained productive beta chains. Every distinct CDR3 protein forms one entry, paired with its most common genes and DNA. TCRdb assigned the V and J calls; the authors' analysis was not used. The sample table shows approximately 7,800 distinct CDR3 sequences, and under 70% are seen once. The ten most abundant clones make up roughly 12% of the sample.

The chain links TRBV5-1 with TRBJ2-7; TRBD2 lines up with 14 middle nucleotides. The TCR was taken from a human donor with advanced metastatic prostate, ovarian, gallbladder or colorectal cancer (not recorded which). This table probably holds off-target reads from a library built for another chain. In nucleotide form, the sequence is TGCGCCAGCAGCCACGGGACTAGCGGGGGACTTACCCCCTACGAGCAGTACTTC. It is translated as CASSHGTSGGLTPYEQYF.